One and the same sample provided the 2 T cell receptor beta chains below, sequenced in a study of cytomegalovirus exposure and HLA in healthy donors. The data were produced by immunoSEQ multiplex PCR, yet TCRdb's version contains in-frame clones alone and is incomplete. The sample lists over 150,000 clones, about 88% seen once, with approximately 20% in the top ten. The source material was PBMCs. The receptors come from a man aged 18 to 29 in good health and CMV-seropositive.

CDR3 coding DNA: TGTGCCAGCAGCGTAGGACAGGGGGTCTCTGGGGCCAACGTCCTGACTTTC. Translation gives CASSVGQGVSGANVLTF. This chain connects TRBV9 to TRBJ2-6; the match to TRBD1 covers 9 bases. This CDR3 has 17 amino acids. Germline values: CDR1 SGDLS, CDR2 YYNGEE. The V gene end was trimmed by 0 bases and the J gene end by 0 bases; junction bases not matched to a gene: 1.

The V call is TRBV15, the J call TRBJ2-7, with TRBD1 as a possible D gene (6 bases). This CDR3 spans 16 amino acids. Trimming cost V 5 bases and J 5 bases, with 22 bases left between them. Germline CDR1 LNHNV, CDR2 YYDKDF (reference sequence). The CDR3, as DNA: TGTGCCACCAGCTCCCGGGACATTGGAGGACGGGACGAGCAGTACTTC. Amino acids: CATSSRDIGGRDEQYF. The full variable domain, with the rest looked up from reference TRBV15 and TRBJ2-7, is DAMVIQNPRYQVTQFGKPVTLSCSQTLNHNVMYWYQQKSSQAPKLLFHYYDKDFNNEADTPDNFQSRRPNTSFCFLDIRSPGLGDTAMYLCATSSRDIGGRDEQYFGPGTRLTVT.